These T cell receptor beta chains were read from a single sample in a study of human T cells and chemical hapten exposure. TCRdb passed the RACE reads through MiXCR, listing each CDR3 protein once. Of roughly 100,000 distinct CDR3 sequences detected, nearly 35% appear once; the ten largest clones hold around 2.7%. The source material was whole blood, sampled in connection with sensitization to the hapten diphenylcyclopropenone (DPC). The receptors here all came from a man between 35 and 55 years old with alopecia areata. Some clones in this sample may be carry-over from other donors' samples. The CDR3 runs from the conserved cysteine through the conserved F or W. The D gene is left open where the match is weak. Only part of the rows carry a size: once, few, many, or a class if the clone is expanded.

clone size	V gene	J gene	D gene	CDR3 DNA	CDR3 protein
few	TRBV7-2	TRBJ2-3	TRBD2	TGTGCCAGCAGCTTAGGTTGGCGGGAGACCCCAGATACGCAGTATTTT	CASSLGWRETPDTQYF
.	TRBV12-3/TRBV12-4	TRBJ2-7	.	TGTGCCAGCGCGCGGGACAGCTACGAGCAGTACTTC	CASARDSYEQYF
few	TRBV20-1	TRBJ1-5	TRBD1	TGCAGTGCTAGAGAACCCGGGACAGGGAATCAGCCCCAGCATTTT	CSAREPGTGNQPQHF
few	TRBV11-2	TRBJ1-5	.	TGTGCCAGCAGCCCGGAGGACAGCAATCAGCCCCAGCATTTT	CASSPEDSNQPQHF
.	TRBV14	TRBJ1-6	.	TGTGCCAGCAGCCAAGTAGTGGGGCAATCCTATAATTCACCCCTCCACTTT	CASSQVVGQSYNSPLHF
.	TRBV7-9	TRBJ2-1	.	TGTGCCAGCAGCCTACAGGATGAGCAGTTCTTC	CASSLQDEQFF
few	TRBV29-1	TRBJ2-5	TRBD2	TGCAGCTACACCTGGGGCGGGAGGGCCGAAGAGACCCAGTACTTC	CSYTWGGRAEETQYF
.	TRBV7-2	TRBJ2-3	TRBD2	TGTGCCAGCAGCCCCGGGAGGTGGGGCACAGATACGCAGTATTTT	CASSPGRWGTDTQYF
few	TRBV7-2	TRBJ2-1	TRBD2	TGTGCCAGCAGCTCGCTGGGACTAGCGGGAGGGACGTACAATGAGCAGTTCTTC	CASSSLGLAGGTYNEQFF
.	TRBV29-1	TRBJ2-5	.	TGCAGCGTTGAAACCCAGGGGCGGGGGGAGACCCAGTACTTC	CSVETQGRGETQYF
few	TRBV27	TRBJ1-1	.	TGTGCCAGCAGTATTAGGGGGACTACGTACACGAACACTGAAGCTTTCTTT	CASSIRGTTYTNTEAFF
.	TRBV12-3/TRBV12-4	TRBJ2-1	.	TGTGCCAGCAGCCCCGACTACAATGAGCAGTTCTTC	CASSPDYNEQFF
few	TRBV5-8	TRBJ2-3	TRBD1	TGTGCCAGCAGCTGGGACAGGGGGACAGATACGCAGTATTTT	CASSWDRGTDTQYF
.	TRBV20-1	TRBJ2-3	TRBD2	TGCAGTGCTAGATTGCCTCCCGGGACTAGCGGGCACACAGATACGCAGTATTTT	CSARLPPGTSGHTDTQYF
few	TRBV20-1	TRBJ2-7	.	TGCAGTGCCCCTCTTTCCGGGACCACTGAGCAGTACTTC	CSAPLSGTTEQYF
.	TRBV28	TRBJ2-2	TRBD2	TGTGCCAGCAGAGGCGGGGGGCAGGGCACCGGGGAGCTGTTTTTT	CASRGGGQGTGELFF